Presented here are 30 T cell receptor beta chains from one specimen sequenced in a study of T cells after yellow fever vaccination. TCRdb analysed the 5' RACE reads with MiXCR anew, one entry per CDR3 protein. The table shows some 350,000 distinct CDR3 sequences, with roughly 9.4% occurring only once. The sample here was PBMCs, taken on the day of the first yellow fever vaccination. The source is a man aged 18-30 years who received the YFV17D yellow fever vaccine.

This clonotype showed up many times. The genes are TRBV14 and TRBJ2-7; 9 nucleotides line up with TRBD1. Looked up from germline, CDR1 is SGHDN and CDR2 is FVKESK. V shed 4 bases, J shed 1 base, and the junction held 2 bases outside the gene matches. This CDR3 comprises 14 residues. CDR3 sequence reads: CASSPDRGSYEQYF. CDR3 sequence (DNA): TGTGCCAGCAGCCCGGACAGGGGATCCTACGAGCAGTACTTC.

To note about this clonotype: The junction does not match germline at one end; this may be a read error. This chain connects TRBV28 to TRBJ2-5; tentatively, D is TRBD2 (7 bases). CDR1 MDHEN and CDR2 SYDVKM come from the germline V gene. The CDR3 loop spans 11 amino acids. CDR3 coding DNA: TGTGCCAGCAGTTTCGGGGGGCCCCATTACTTC. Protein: CASSFGGPHYF.

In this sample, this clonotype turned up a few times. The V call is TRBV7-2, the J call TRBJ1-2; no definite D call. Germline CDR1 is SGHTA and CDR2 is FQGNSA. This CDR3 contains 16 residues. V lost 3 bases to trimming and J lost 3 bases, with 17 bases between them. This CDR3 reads CASSLRSGYRHYGYTF. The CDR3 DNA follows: TGTGCCAGCAGCTTGCGATCCGGGTATAGGCACTATGGCTACACCTTC.

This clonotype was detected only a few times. This chain's CDR3 is CASSWGPPRGPDTQYF. The CDR3 DNA reads as TGCGCCAGCAGCTGGGGACCCCCACGGGGTCCAGATACGCAGTATTTT. The J gene is TRBJ2-3, the V gene TRBV5-1, with D perhaps matching TRBD1 or TRBD2 (5 bases each). Germline assignment: CDR1 SGHRS and CDR2 YFSETQ. V was shortened by 3 bases and J by 4 bases, with 18 bases between the two germline ends. The CDR3 spans 16 residues.

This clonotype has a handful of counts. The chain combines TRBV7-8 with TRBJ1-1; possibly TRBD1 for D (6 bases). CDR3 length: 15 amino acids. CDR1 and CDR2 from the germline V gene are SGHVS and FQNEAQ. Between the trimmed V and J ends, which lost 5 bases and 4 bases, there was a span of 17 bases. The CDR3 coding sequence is TGTGCCAGCAGCGAGTCTAGGGGGTTAAGCACTGAAGCTTTCTTT. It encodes CASSESRGLSTEAFF.

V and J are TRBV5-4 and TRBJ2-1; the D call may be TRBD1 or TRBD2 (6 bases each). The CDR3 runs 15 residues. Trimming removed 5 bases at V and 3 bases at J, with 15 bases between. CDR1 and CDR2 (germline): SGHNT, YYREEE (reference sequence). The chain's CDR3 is CASRSLEGGYNEQFF. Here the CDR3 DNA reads TGTGCCAGCAGGTCCCTGGAGGGGGGCTACAATGAGCAGTTCTTC.

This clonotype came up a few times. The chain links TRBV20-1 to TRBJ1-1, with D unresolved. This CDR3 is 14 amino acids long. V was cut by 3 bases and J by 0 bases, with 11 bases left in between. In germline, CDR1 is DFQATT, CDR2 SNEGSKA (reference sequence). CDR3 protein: CSARGQILNTEAFF. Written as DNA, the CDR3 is TGCAGTGCTAGGGGCCAAATATTGAACACTGAAGCTTTCTTT.

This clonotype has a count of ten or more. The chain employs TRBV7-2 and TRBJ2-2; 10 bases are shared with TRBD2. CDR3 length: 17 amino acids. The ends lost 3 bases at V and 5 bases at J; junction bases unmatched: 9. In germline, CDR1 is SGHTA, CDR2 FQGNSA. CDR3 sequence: CASSFAGTSVGTGELFF. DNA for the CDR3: TGTGCCAGCAGCTTCGCCGGGACTAGCGTAGGGACCGGGGAGCTGTTTTTT.

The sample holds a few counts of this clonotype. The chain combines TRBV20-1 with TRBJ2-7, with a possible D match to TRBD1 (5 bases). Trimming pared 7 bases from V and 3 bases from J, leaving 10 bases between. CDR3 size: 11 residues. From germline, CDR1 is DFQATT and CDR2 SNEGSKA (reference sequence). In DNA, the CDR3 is TGCAGTGTCTCAGGGAACTACGAGCAGTACTTC. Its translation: CSVSGNYEQYF.

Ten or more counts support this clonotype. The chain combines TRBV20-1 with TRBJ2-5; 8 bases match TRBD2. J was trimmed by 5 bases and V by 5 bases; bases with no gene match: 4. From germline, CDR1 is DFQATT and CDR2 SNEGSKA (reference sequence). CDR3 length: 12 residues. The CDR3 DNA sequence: TGCAGTGCTTTTAGCGGGGAGGAGACCCAGTACTTC. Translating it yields CSAFSGEETQYF.

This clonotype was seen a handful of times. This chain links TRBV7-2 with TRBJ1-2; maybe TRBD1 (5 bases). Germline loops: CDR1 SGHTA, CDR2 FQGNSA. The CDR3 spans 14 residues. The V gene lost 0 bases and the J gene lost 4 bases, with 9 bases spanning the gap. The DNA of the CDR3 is TGTGCCAGCAGCTTAGCGTTCCAGGGCTATGGCTACACCTTC. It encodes CASSLAFQGYGYTF.

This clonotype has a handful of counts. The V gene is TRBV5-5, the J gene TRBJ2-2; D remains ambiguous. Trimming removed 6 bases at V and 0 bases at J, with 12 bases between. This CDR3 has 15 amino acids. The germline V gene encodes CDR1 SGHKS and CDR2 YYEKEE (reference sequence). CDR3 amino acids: CASNLTPSNTGELFF. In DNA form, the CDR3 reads TGTGCCAGCAACCTGACACCTTCGAACACCGGGGAGCTGTTTTTT.

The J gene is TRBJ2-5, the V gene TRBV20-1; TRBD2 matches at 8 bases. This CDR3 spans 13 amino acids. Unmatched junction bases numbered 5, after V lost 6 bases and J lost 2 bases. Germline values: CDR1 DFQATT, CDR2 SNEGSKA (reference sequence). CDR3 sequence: CSANTGGQETQYF. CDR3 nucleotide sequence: TGCAGTGCCAATACGGGGGGGCAAGAGACCCAGTACTTC.

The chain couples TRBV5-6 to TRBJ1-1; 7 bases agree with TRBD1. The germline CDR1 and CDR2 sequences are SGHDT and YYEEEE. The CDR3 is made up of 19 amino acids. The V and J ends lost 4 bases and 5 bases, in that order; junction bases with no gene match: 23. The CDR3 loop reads CASSRDSKGRILISTEAFF. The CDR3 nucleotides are TGTGCCAGCAGCCGGGACAGCAAAGGTCGGATTCTAATCTCAACTGAAGCTTTCTTT.

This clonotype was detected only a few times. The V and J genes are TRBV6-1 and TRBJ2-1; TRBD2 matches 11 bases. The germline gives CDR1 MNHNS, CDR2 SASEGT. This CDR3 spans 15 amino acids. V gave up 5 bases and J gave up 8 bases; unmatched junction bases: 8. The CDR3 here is CASSPILLAGDEQFF. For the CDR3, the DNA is TGTGCCAGCAGTCCCATCCTACTAGCGGGGGATGAGCAGTTCTTC.

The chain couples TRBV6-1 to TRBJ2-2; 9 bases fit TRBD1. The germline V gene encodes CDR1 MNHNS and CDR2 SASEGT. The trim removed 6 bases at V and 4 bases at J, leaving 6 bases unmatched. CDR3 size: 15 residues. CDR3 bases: TGTGCCAGCAGGGATACAGGGGGCCGCACCGGGGAGCTGTTTTTT. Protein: CASRDTGGRTGELFF.

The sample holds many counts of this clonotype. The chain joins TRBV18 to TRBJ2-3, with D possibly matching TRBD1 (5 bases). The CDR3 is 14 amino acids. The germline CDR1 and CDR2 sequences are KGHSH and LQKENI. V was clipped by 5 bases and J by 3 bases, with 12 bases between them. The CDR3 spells CASSSPRQTDTQYF. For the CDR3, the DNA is TGTGCCAGCTCATCCCCCCGACAGACAGATACGCAGTATTTT. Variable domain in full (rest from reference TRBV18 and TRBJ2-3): NAGVMQNPRHLVRRRGQEARLRCSPMKGHSHVYWYRQLPEEGLKFMVYLQKENIIDESGMPKERFSAEFPKEGPSILRIQQVVRGDSAAYFCASSSPRQTDTQYFGPGTRLTVL.

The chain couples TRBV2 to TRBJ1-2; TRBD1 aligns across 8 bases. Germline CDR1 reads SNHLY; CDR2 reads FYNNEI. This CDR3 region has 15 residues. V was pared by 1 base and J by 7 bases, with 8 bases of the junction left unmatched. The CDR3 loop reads CASSEDRGKSGGYTF. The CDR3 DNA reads TGTGCCAGCAGTGAAGACAGGGGGAAGAGCGGTGGCTACACCTTC.

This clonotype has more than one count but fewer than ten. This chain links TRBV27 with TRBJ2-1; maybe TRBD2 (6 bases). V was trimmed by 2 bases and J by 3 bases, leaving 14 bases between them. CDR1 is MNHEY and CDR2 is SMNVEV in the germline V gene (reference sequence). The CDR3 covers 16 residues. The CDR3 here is CASSLGGTPIYNEQFF. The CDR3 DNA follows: TGTGCCAGCAGTTTAGGAGGGACCCCCATCTACAATGAGCAGTTCTTC.

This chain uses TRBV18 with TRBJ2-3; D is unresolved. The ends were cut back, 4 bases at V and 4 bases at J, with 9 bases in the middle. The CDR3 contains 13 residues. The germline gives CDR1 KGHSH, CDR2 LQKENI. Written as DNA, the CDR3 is TGTGCCAGCTCACGTCAAGGGTCAGATACGCAGTATTTT. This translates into CASSRQGSDTQYF.

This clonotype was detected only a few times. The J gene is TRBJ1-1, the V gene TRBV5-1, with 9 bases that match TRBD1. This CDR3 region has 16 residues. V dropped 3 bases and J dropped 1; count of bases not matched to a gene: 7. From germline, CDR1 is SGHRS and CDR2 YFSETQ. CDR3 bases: TGCGCCAGCAGCTCGGGACAGGGAAGTCGGAACACTGAAGCTTTCTTT. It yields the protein CASSSGQGSRNTEAFF.

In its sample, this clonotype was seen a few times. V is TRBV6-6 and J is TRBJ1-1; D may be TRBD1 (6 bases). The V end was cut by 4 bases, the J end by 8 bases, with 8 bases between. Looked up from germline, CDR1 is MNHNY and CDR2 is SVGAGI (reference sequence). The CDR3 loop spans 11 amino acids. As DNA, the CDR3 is TGTGCCAGCAGTTGGCAGGGGGAAGCTTTCTTT. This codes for CASSWQGEAFF.

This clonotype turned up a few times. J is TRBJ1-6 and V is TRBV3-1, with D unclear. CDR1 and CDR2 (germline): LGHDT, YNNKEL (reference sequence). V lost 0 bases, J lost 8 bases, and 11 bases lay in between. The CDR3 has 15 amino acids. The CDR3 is CASSQDGVWYSPLHF. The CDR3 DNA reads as TGTGCCAGCAGCCAAGACGGGGTCTGGTATTCACCCCTCCACTTT.

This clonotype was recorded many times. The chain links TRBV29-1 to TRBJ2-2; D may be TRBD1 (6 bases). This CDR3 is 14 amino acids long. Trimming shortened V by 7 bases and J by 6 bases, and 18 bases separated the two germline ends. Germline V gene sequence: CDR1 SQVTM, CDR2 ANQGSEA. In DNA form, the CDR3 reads TGCAGCGCCAAAACAGGGTCTAACGCCGGGGAGCTGTTTTTT. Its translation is CSAKTGSNAGELFF.

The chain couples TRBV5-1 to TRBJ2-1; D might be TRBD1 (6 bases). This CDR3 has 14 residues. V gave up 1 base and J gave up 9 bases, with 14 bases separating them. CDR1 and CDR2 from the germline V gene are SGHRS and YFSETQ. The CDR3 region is CASSLSQGLGEQFF. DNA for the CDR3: TGCGCCAGCAGCTTGAGCCAGGGGCTCGGTGAGCAGTTCTTC.

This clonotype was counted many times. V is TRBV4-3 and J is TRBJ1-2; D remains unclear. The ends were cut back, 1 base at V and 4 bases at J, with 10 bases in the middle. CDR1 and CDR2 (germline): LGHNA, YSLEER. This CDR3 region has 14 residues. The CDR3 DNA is TGCGCCAGCAGCCAAGTGGCCGGGCCCTATGGCTACACCTTC. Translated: CASSQVAGPYGYTF.

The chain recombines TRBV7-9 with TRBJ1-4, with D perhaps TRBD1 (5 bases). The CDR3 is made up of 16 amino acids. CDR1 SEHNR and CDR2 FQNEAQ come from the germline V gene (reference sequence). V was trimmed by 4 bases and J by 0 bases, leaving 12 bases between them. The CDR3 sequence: CASSSPWGPTNEKLFF. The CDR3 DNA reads TGTGCCAGCAGCTCCCCGTGGGGCCCAACTAATGAAAAACTGTTTTTT.

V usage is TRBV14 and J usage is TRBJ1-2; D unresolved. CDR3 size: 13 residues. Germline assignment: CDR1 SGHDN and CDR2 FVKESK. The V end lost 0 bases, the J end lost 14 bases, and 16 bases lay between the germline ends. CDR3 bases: TGTGCCAGCAGCCAAGAAAGGATAGCAGCGCAAACCTTC. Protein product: CASSQERIAAQTF.

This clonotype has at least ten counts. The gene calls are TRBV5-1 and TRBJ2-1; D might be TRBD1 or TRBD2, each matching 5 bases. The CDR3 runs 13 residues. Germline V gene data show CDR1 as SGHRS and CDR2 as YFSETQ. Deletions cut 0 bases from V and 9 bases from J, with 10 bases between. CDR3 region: CASSLGGMVEQFF. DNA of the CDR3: TGCGCCAGCAGCTTGGGGGGGATGGTTGAGCAGTTCTTC.

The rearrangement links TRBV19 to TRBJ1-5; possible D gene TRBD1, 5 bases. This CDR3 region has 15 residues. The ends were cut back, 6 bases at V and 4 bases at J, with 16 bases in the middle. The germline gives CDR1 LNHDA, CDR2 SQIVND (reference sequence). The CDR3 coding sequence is TGTGCCAGTAGGGGCCCCCGGGGCTCGAATCAGCCCCAGCATTTT. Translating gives CASRGPRGSNQPQHF.